The clone carrying this TCR beta chain has a handful of counts. This sample was taken from a study of T cells in Graves' hyperthyroidism and ophthalmopathy. Study summary: Any treatment followed the collection of peripheral blood at initial diagnosis.

Uncontrolled infection, other autoimmune disease, pregnancy or lactation barred patients from enrollment. Diagnoses rested on clinical symptoms, serum thyroxine and TRAb, thyroid ultrasound and orbital computed tomography. It was 10 ml of fresh peripheral blood that supplied the PBMCs. Template material for amplifying TCR beta CDR3 regions consisted of RNA transcripts. The primer set for the first-round RT-PCR of the TCR CDR3 was HTBI. Using its own MiXCR run on the multiplex PCR reads, TCRdb lists one record per CDR3 protein. The sample contains fewer than 650,000 distinct CDR3 sequences, about 15% of which appear only once. V lost 5 bases to trimming and J lost 4 bases; unmatched junction nucleotides: 9. The CDR3 length is 15 residues. In germline, CDR1 is SGHAT, CDR2 FQNNGV.

The rearrangement joins TRBV11-2 to TRBJ2-7; the match to TRBD1 covers 9 bases. This sequence originates from a woman aged 40 to 50 with Graves' ophthalmopathy. Material: blood. Here the CDR3 reads CASSPNRGRLYEQYF. For the CDR3, the DNA is TGTGCCAGCAGCCCAAACAGGGGGCGCTTATACGAGCAGTACTTC.